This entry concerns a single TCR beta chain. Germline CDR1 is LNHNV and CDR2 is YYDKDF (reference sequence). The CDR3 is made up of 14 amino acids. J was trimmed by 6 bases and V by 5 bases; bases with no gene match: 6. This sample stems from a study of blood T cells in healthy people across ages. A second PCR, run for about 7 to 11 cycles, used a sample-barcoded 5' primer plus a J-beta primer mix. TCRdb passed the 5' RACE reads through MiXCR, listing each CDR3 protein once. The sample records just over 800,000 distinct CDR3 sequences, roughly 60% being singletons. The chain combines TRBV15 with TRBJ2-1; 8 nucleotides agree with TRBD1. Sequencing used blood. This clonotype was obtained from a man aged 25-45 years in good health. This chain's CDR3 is CATSGRTGFNEQFF. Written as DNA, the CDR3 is TGTGCCACCAGCGGAAGGACAGGGTTCAATGAGCAGTTCTTC.